This T cell receptor (beta chain) was obtained from a study of CD8+CD57+ T cells in acquired aplastic anemia. Whole-study context: The study obtained an average of 3.2 ug of DNA from sorted CD4+ and CD8+ cells. Overall study results and limits: Patients shared 25 to 35 CD8+ CDR3 sequences with controls.

Germline V gene sequence: CDR1 DFQATT, CDR2 SNEGSKA (reference sequence). The CDR3 is made up of 13 amino acids. V lost 0 bases and J 10 bases, leaving 10 bases between the germline ends. With regard to this clonotype: Its antigen is undetermined. Just one base apart from a much larger clone, this may be a read error.

Genomic DNA was employed as the template in profiling TCR beta VDJ and CDR3. TCRdb independently ran MiXCR on the reads; one entry per CDR3 protein. The sample consists of some 220,000 distinct CDR3 sequences, about 37% of them appearing once. The receptor was derived from a human donor in good health, serving as a control. Sequencing input: sorted CD4+, CD8+, or CD8+CD57+ T cells (not recorded which) from PBMCs. The rearrangement links TRBV20-1 to TRBJ1-6; D is perhaps TRBD1 (6 bases). This CDR3 reads CSAREGRGSPLHF. The CDR3 DNA is TGCAGTGCTAGAGAGGGCAGGGGATCACCCCTCCACTTT.